Listed here are 20 T cell receptor beta chains from one sample, sequenced in a study of monozygotic twins with inflammatory bowel disease. One entry per CDR3 protein, without DNA, is what TCRdb gives after re-calling the 5' RACE reads. In all, the sample yields 140,000 to 150,000 distinct CDR3 sequences. Sequences were obtained from blood. The receptor source for this set is a human donor with ulcerative colitis or Crohn's disease, or a healthy co-twin of an affected twin (not recorded which).

The V gene is TRBV5-1, the J gene TRBJ1-1. The CDR3 has 14 amino acids. Per the germline V gene, CDR1 is SGHRS and CDR2 is YFSETQ. The CDR3 reads CASSLELRNTEAFF.

The chain joins TRBV4-2 to TRBJ2-1. Germline CDR1 LGHNA, CDR2 YNFKEQ. The CDR3 covers 17 residues. CDR3 residues: CASSQEVGSIFDNEQFF.

The chain has TRBV6-2 or TRBV6-3 and TRBJ1-2. Germline CDR1 is MNHEY and CDR2 is SVGEGT. CDR3 length equals 15 residues. The CDR3 spells CASSKAGGKNYGYTF.

The chain is built from TRBV9 and TRBJ1-1; no DNA is available, so the TRBD1 call from TCRdb remains unchecked. The CDR3 consists of 16 residues. Germline values: CDR1 SGDLS, CDR2 YYNGEE. Here the CDR3 reads CASSLGDSILNTEAFF.

The chain links TRBV20-1 to TRBJ2-7; TCRdb's D gene call, TRBD2, goes unchecked for lack of DNA. CDR3 length: 15 amino acids. The germline gives CDR1 DFQATT, CDR2 SNEGSKA (reference sequence). The chain's CDR3 is CSASSLAGSKYEQYF.

This chain connects TRBV7-9 to TRBJ2-1; TCRdb indicates TRBD1, and absent DNA this call remains unverified. Germline CDR1 SEHNR, CDR2 FQNEAQ (reference sequence). The CDR3 has 14 amino acids. CDR3 region: CASSSLTGWDEQFF.

V is TRBV10-3 and J is TRBJ2-4; lacking DNA, the TRBD1 call made by TCRdb goes unchecked. Germline V gene lookup returns CDR1 ENHRY and CDR2 SYGVKD. This CDR3 has 17 residues. The CDR3 region is CAISETLPTGGKNIQYF.

The chain recombines TRBV20-1 with TRBJ1-1; the TCRdb D gene call, TRBD1, has no DNA to confirm it. Germline V CDR1 and CDR2: DFQATT, SNEGSKA (reference sequence). The CDR3 covers 11 residues. This CDR3 is CSVILGVEAFF.

The V gene is TRBV5-5, the J gene TRBJ1-5. Germline V gene sequence: CDR1 SGHKS, CDR2 YYEKEE (reference sequence). The CDR3 length is 16 residues. CDR3 sequence: CASSLEPLPSNQPQHF.

J is TRBJ2-7 and V is TRBV6-5; no DNA is available, so the TRBD1 call from TCRdb remains unchecked. The CDR3 totals 17 residues. Germline V CDR1 and CDR2: MNHEY, SVGAGI. The CDR3 spells CASSYLGAGSVFYEQYF.

This chain joins TRBV29-1 and TRBJ2-1; TCRdb lists TRBD2, though no DNA is available to test this call. This CDR3 comprises 17 residues. Germline assignment: CDR1 SQVTM and CDR2 ANQGSEA. The CDR3: CSVEETGRLAGYNEQFF.

The J gene is TRBJ2-5, the V gene TRBV24-1; there is no DNA to check the TCRdb D call of TRBD2. The germline V gene encodes CDR1 KGHDR and CDR2 SFDVKD. The CDR3 length is 18 residues. Here the CDR3 reads CATSETGTSGISRETQYF.

The chain recombines TRBV7-6 with TRBJ1-3. Germline lookup yields CDR1 SGHVS and CDR2 FNYEAQ. The CDR3 runs to 13 residues. CDR3 sequence reads: CASSLAEDRTIYF.

The rearrangement uses TRBV29-1 and TRBJ1-5; TCRdb reports TRBD1, a call that lacks DNA to check it against. Looked up from germline, CDR1 is SQVTM and CDR2 is ANQGSEA. The length of the CDR3 is 14 residues. CDR3: CSVASGPSNQPQHF.

V gene TRBV24-1 combines with J gene TRBJ2-2; no DNA is available, so the TRBD1 call from TCRdb remains unchecked. Germline V lookup: CDR1 KGHDR, CDR2 SFDVKD. The CDR3 contains 15 residues. The CDR3 loop reads CATGHQGQNTGELFF.

The gene calls are TRBV5-1 and TRBJ2-1; as DNA is missing, the TRBD2 call by TCRdb cannot be tested. Germline CDR1 is SGHRS and CDR2 is YFSETQ. CDR3 length: 17 residues. The CDR3: CASSLVSSGYGYNEQFF.

The V call is TRBV10-3, the J call TRBJ2-5; TCRdb proposes TRBD2, but this gene call is untestable without DNA. There are 13 residues in the CDR3. CDR1 and CDR2 from the germline V gene are ENHRY and SYGVKD. Here the CDR3 reads CAISRELGETQYF.

The chain has TRBV5-1 and TRBJ1-5; TCRdb proposes TRBD1, but this gene call is untestable without DNA. The V gene's germline CDR1 is SGHRS and CDR2 YFSETQ. The CDR3 is 17 residues long. CDR3 region: CASSLGTQGAGNQPQHF.

The gene calls are TRBV5-5 and TRBJ1-1; TCRdb's D call, TRBD1, is unchecked because there is no DNA. The CDR3 sequence is 15 residues long. Germline loops: CDR1 SGHKS, CDR2 YYEKEE (reference sequence). CDR3 in amino acids: CASSLIQGRTTVAFF.

The rearrangement links TRBV11-2 to TRBJ1-4; TCRdb names TRBD1, which stays unverified in the absence of DNA. Per germline, CDR1 SGHAT and CDR2 FQNNGV. CDR3 length: 19 residues. The CDR3 sequence: CASSLRGTGAKPTNEKLFF.